The 25 T cell receptor beta chains presented below share a single source sample, sequenced in a study of beta chain features in type 1 diabetes. Expressed TCRB transcripts were sequenced because the entire RNA isolate underwent reverse transcription. TCRdb keeps only in-frame clones here, not all; method: immunoSEQ multiplex PCR. Of under 450,000 clones in the sample, approximately 15% were seen once. The sample consisted of naive CD4+ T cells from blood. All receptors derive from a man in his thirties or forties in good health.

The chain is built from TRBV14 and TRBJ2-3; no definite D call. The CDR3 is 12 amino acids. V lost 8 bases to trimming and J lost 2 bases, with 8 bases between them. The germline V gene has CDR1 SGHDN and CDR2 FVKESK. In nucleotides, the CDR3 is TGTGCCAGCGCTCGGTACACAGATACGCAGTATTTT. As protein: CASARYTDTQYF.

This clone was found a few times. The gene calls are TRBV30 and TRBJ2-7; D not certain. Germline values: CDR1 GTSNPN, CDR2 SVGIG (reference sequence). V dropped 7 bases and J dropped 3 bases, with 10 bases sitting between them. The CDR3 has 11 amino acids. In DNA, the CDR3 is TGTGCCTACCCCGGCGTCTACGAGCAGTACGTC. This codes for CAYPGVYEQYV.

The chain uses TRBV10-3 and TRBJ1-2; D ambiguous. V was pared by 0 bases and J by 6 bases, with 8 bases between. Germline V gene lookup returns CDR1 ENHRY and CDR2 SYGVKD. This CDR3 has 13 residues. The CDR3 coding sequence is TGTGCCATCAGTGAGTCGGCGGGTCATGGCTACACCTTC. This sequence encodes CAISESAGHGYTF.

The rearrangement joins TRBV5-4 to TRBJ2-1, with D perhaps TRBD2 (6 bases). CDR3 length equals 20 residues. V lost 1 base and J lost 0, with 23 bases in between. In germline, CDR1 is SGHNT, CDR2 YYREEE (reference sequence). CDR3 sequence: CASSLSGLPVSLSSYNEQFF. CDR3 DNA: TGTGCCAGCAGCTTGTCTGGACTACCCGTCTCCCTGAGCTCCTACAATGAGCAGTTCTTC. Full variable domain (remainder filled in from reference TRBV5-4 and TRBJ2-1): ETGVTQSPTHLIKTRGQQVTLRCSSQSGHNTVSWYQQALGQGPQFIFQYYREEENGRGNFPPRFSGLQFPNYSSELNVNALELDDSALYLCASSLSGLPVSLSSYNEQFFGPGTRLTVL.

This chain's CDR3 is CASSIRGPNEAFF. The CDR3 region has the DNA TGTGCCAGTAGTATTAGGGGCCCCAATGAAGCTTTCTTT. This chain links TRBV19 with TRBJ1-1, with D maybe TRBD1 (5 bases). This CDR3 comprises 13 residues. Germline V lookup: CDR1 LNHDA, CDR2 SQIVND (reference sequence). The V end was cut by 3 bases, the J end by 7 bases, with 12 bases between. Looking up the rest from reference TRBV19 and TRBJ1-1 gives the full variable domain: DGGITQSPKYLFRKEGQNVTLSCEQNLNHDAMYWYRQDPGQGLRLIYYSQIVNDFQKGDIAEGYSVSREKKESFPLTVTSAQKNPTAFYLCASSIRGPNEAFFGQGTRLTVV.

This clone was picked up many times. This chain links TRBV29-1 with TRBJ2-7, with a weak D call TRBD1 (6 bases). V was pared by 7 bases and J by 3 bases, with 13 bases between. The V gene's germline CDR1 is SQVTM and CDR2 ANQGSEA. The CDR3 has 12 residues. CDR3 in DNA: TGCAGCGCCGGACGGGACAACTACGAGCAGTACTTC. Its translation: CSAGRDNYEQYF.

The V and J genes are TRBV19 and TRBJ2-3, with TRBD2 matching over 9 bases. The germline V gene has CDR1 LNHDA and CDR2 SQIVND (reference sequence). V was pared by 6 bases and J by 3 bases, with 10 bases of the junction left unmatched. The CDR3 has 16 amino acids. The CDR3 sequence: CASSHPRSGGTDTQYF. CDR3 DNA sequence: TGTGCCAGTAGCCATCCGCGCAGCGGGGGGACAGATACGCAGTATTTT.

The V call is TRBV7-9, the J call TRBJ2-7, with TRBD1 matching over 8 bases. V lost 5 bases and J lost 3; bases outside the gene matches: 9. The CDR3 has 15 residues. Per the germline V gene, CDR1 is SEHNR and CDR2 is FQNEAQ (reference sequence). The CDR3, as DNA: TGTGCCAGCAGCCCCCGTTCAGGGGGCTACTACGAGCAGTACTTC. Residues: CASSPRSGGYYEQYF.

The chain has TRBV7-2 and TRBJ2-7; the match to TRBD1 covers 8 bases. Germline loops: CDR1 SGHTA, CDR2 FQGNSA. The CDR3 spans 15 residues. J was trimmed by 4 bases and V by 6 bases; bases with no gene match: 11. The CDR3 protein is CASRIDRDRMYEQYF. CDR3 nucleotides: TGTGCCAGCAGGATTGACCGGGACAGGATGTACGAGCAGTACTTC.

The chain uses TRBV30 and TRBJ1-3, with D hard to call. The CDR3 covers 15 residues. Trimming removed 0 bases from V and 0 bases from J, with 9 bases in between. Germline V CDR1 and CDR2: GTSNPN, SVGIG (reference sequence). CDR3 nucleotide sequence: TGTGCCTGGAGTGTACAGACCCGCTCTGGAAACACCATATATTTT. Protein: CAWSVQTRSGNTIYF.

This clone was recorded a few times. The chain couples TRBV5-4 to TRBJ2-1; no firm D call. The germline V gene encodes CDR1 SGHNT and CDR2 YYREEE (reference sequence). Trimming took off 7 bases at V and 12 bases at J, with 20 bases between the two ends. The CDR3 is 13 residues long. The CDR3 DNA reads as TGTGCCAGCGGTTCTAAGACGCGGTATGGGCAGTTCTTC. Amino acids: CASGSKTRYGQFF.

The rearrangement links TRBV25-1 to TRBJ2-3; D uncertain. The germline gives CDR1 MGHDK, CDR2 SYGVNS. This CDR3 region has 14 residues. V dropped 1 base and J dropped 2 bases, with 7 bases sitting between them. The CDR3 DNA is TGTGCCAGCAGTGAATGGGCAGTCACAGATACGCAGTATTTT. This encodes CASSEWAVTDTQYF.

This rearrangement joins TRBV6-5 to TRBJ2-3; tentatively, D is TRBD1 (5 bases). This CDR3 has 15 amino acids. Germline V lookup: CDR1 MNHEY, CDR2 SVGAGI. V was cut by 5 bases and J by 5 bases, with 17 bases left in between. The CDR3 loop reads CASSRGIASRDTQYF. The CDR3 DNA follows: TGTGCCAGCAGTAGGGGTATTGCCTCGAGAGATACGCAGTATTTT.

A few counts support this clone. The J gene is TRBJ2-1, the V gene TRBV5-6, with D possibly matching TRBD2 (6 bases). The CDR3 has 15 amino acids. Germline V gene data show CDR1 as SGHDT and CDR2 as YYEEEE. Trimming took off 3 bases at V and 0 bases at J, with 10 bases between the two ends. In nucleotides, the CDR3 is TGTGCCAGCAGCTCGATGGGACTCTCCTACAATGAGCAGTTCTTC. This encodes CASSSMGLSYNEQFF. Combining the CDR3 with reference TRBV5-6 and TRBJ2-1 gives the whole variable domain DAGVTQSPTHLIKTRGQQVTLRCSPKSGHDTVSWYQQALGQGPQFIFQYYEEEERQRGNFPDRFSGHQFPNYSSELNVNALLLGDSALYLCASSSMGLSYNEQFFGPGTRLTVL.

This clone was counted a few times. The chain links TRBV7-2 to TRBJ2-5; TRBD1 aligns across 7 bases. CDR1 is SGHTA, CDR2 FQGNSA, per germline. V shed 5 bases and J 7 bases; nucleotides not matched to a gene: 10. The CDR3 has 14 residues. CDR3 region: CASSLQGIRGTQYF. DNA for the CDR3: TGTGCCAGCAGCCTACAGGGGATCCGGGGGACCCAGTACTTC.

There are a few counts of this clone. The chain uses TRBV19 and TRBJ2-1; no definite D call. This CDR3 is built from 15 residues. Trimming took 4 bases from V and 0 from J, leaving 10 bases between them. CDR1 and CDR2 from the germline V gene are LNHDA and SQIVND (reference sequence). The CDR3 here is CASSTPVSSYNEQFF. CDR3 in DNA: TGTGCCAGTAGTACCCCAGTGAGCTCCTACAATGAGCAGTTCTTC.

The chain combines TRBV5-6 with TRBJ2-5; D not certain. The V end was cut by 0 bases, the J end by 5 bases, with 8 bases between. The CDR3 extends over 13 amino acids. The germline gives CDR1 SGHDT, CDR2 YYEEEE. CDR3 protein: CASSLVGPETQYF. The DNA of the CDR3 is TGTGCCAGCAGCTTGGTTGGGCCGGAGACCCAGTACTTC.

This clone occurred a few times. This rearrangement joins TRBV25-1 to TRBJ2-5, with 7 positions matching TRBD1. The CDR3 has 13 residues. Germline trimming cut 6 bases from V and 4 bases from J; bases unmatched to any gene: 5. The germline V gene encodes CDR1 MGHDK and CDR2 SYGVNS. CDR3: CASSRDRRETQYF. For the CDR3, the DNA is TGTGCCAGCAGCCGGGACAGAAGAGAGACCCAGTACTTC. Looking up the rest from reference TRBV25-1 and TRBJ2-5 gives the full variable domain: EADIYQTPRYLVIGTGKKITLECSQTMGHDKMYWYQQDPGMELHLIHYSYGVNSTEKGDLSSESTVSRIRTEHFPLTLESARPSHTSQYLCASSRDRRETQYFGPGTRLLVL.

The sample holds many counts of this clone. V gene TRBV7-2 combines with J gene TRBJ2-3; no clear D gene. This CDR3 spans 12 amino acids. Trimming took 2 bases from V and 4 from J, leaving 4 bases between them. Germline CDR1 and CDR2: SGHTA and FQGNSA. The CDR3 sequence is CASSLLSDTQYF. The DNA of the CDR3 is TGTGCCAGCAGCTTATTGTCAGATACGCAGTATTTT.

About this clone: A single base separates this from a much larger clone, so it may be a read error. V gene TRBV11-3 combines with J gene TRBJ2-2, with D unclear. Germline loops: CDR1 SGHNT, CDR2 YENEEA. The CDR3 has 12 residues. Deletions cut 4 bases from V and 3 bases from J, with 3 bases between. CDR3 amino acids: CASSSDTGELFF. The CDR3 DNA reads as TGTGCCAGCAGCTCCGACACCGGGGAGCTGTTTTTT. The full variable domain, with the rest looked up from reference TRBV11-3 and TRBJ2-2, is EAGVVQSPRYKIIEKKQPVAFWCNPISGHNTLYWYLQNLGQGPELLIRYENEEAVDDSQLPKDRFSAERLKGVDSTLKIQPAELGDSAVYLCASSSDTGELFFGEGSRLTVL.

The DNA for the CDR3 is TGTGCCAGTAGTCTCGGACTAGCGGGACCTCGCTACAATGAGCAGTTCTTC. Protein sequence: CASSLGLAGPRYNEQFF. The chain has TRBV19 and TRBJ2-1; 12 positions match TRBD2. The CDR3 has 17 amino acids. Germline CDR1 LNHDA, CDR2 SQIVND (reference sequence). V was clipped by 5 bases and J by 3 bases; unmatched bases: 8.

The chain has TRBV11-2 and TRBJ2-7; no clear D gene. In germline, CDR1 is SGHAT, CDR2 FQNNGV. The CDR3 runs to 17 residues. Trimming stripped 1 base from V and 5 bases from J, with 21 bases between. The CDR3: CASSLVSSGSYPHEQYF. The CDR3 DNA reads as TGTGCCAGCAGCTTAGTTAGCTCGGGCTCGTACCCCCACGAGCAGTACTTC.

Note on this clone: This CDR3 is also generated by other DNA sequences in the sample. V gene TRBV9 combines with J gene TRBJ2-1; 11 bases line up with TRBD1. V dropped 0 bases and J dropped 5; count of bases not matched to a gene: 4. This CDR3 is built from 16 residues. Germline assignment: CDR1 SGDLS and CDR2 YYNGEE. The CDR3 spells CASSVGGQGVNNEQFF. The CDR3 nucleotides read TGTGCCAGCAGCGTAGGGGGACAGGGGGTGAACAATGAGCAGTTCTTC.

This clone was counted a few times. V is TRBV15 and J is TRBJ1-2; D gene uncertain. Germline CDR1 is LNHNV and CDR2 is YYDKDF (reference sequence). V shed 5 bases and J shed 3 bases, with 10 bases lying between them. This CDR3 is built from 13 residues. In DNA, the CDR3 is TGTGCCACCAGCGCCTCGATGGACTATGGCTACACCTTC. This gives the protein CATSASMDYGYTF.

The J gene is TRBJ2-5, the V gene TRBV18, with D perhaps matching TRBD2 (5 bases). V was cut by 8 bases and J by 5 bases, with 18 bases left in between. The CDR3 consists of 14 residues. Germline CDR1 reads KGHSH; CDR2 reads LQKENI. The CDR3 spells CASAGTRRGETQYF. The DNA for the CDR3 is TGTGCCAGCGCGGGCACCAGGCGAGGGGAGACCCAGTACTTC. Using reference TRBV18 and TRBJ2-5 for the parts outside the CDR3, the full variable domain is NAGVMQNPRHLVRRRGQEARLRCSPMKGHSHVYWYRQLPEEGLKFMVYLQKENIIDESGMPKERFSAEFPKEGPSILRIQQVVRGDSAAYFCASAGTRRGETQYFGPGTRLLVL.